The source of this TCR beta chain is a study of cytomegalovirus exposure and HLA in healthy donors. On the study more broadly: T cells numbering around 200 million yielded 90 million to 140 million unique TCR beta sequences in an earlier analysis.

Primers: 60 Vbeta forward and 13 Jbeta reverse. Generated by immunoSEQ multiplex PCR, the TCRdb table keeps only in-frame clones and is missing some. Found here are under 150,000 clones, 75% to 85% of them singletons; the top ten hold roughly 4.2%. Overall study findings and caveats: Earlier results showed most TCR beta V segments being productive about 87% or about 30% of the time.

Concerning this clone itself: Its antigen remains unidentified. One junction end disagrees with the germline gene, perhaps due to a read error.

Healthy individuals who donated bone marrow served as the donors. In germline, CDR1 is SGHTA, CDR2 FQGTGA. The CDR3 has 15 amino acids. The TCR sequence derives from a woman in her forties in good health and CMV-seronegative. The chain links TRBV7-3 to TRBJ2-2; possible D gene TRBD2, 6 bases. Sequencing was carried out using PBMCs. The CDR3: CSSSPGLLDTGELFF. The CDR3 coding sequence is TGTTCCAGCAGCCCGGGACTTCTCGACACCGGGGAGCTGTTTTTT. The whole variable domain, filled in from reference TRBV7-3 and TRBJ2-2, reads GAGVSQTPSNKVTEKGKYVELRCDPISGHTALYWYRQSLGQGPEFLIYFQGTGAADDSGLPNDRFFAVRPEGSVSTLKIQRTERGDSAVYLCSSSPGLLDTGELFFGEGSRLTVL.